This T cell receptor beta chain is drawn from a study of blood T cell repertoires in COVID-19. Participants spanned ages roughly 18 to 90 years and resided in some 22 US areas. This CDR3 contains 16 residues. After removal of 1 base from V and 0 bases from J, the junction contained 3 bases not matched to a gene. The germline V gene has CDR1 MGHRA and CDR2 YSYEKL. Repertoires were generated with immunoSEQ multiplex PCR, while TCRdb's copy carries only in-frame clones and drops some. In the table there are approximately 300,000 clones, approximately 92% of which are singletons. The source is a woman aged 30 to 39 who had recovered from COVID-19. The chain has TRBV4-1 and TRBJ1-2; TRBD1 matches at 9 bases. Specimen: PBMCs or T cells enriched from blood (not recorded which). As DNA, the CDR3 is TGCGCCAGCAGCCAAGTGGGACAGGGAGCTAACTATGGCTACACCTTC. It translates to CASSQVGQGANYGYTF.